The TCR beta chain described here comes from a study of T cell responses to AZD1222 COVID-19 vaccine. Comment on this clone: Its cognate antigen is unknown.

Method: immunoSEQ multiplex PCR; TCRdb's copy keeps in-frame clones and lacks some. In the table there are fewer than 90,000 clones, 87% of which are singletons. Broader study findings: Seropositive status at baseline applied to only five or six AZD1222 recipients. Spike-specific TCR breadth and depth grew following two AZD1222 doses.

Germline CDR1 and CDR2: MGHRA and YSYEKL. V lost 4 bases and J lost 5, with 8 bases in between. The CDR3 runs 12 residues. The starting material was peripheral blood, obtained on day 0 of AZD1222 vaccination. The TCR originated in an adult in good health. The chain uses TRBV4-1 and TRBJ2-5; maybe TRBD2 (6 bases). Here the CDR3 reads CASSRAGETQYF. In DNA, the CDR3 is TGCGCCAGCAGCCGCGCGGGGGAGACCCAGTACTTC.